This T cell receptor beta chain appears in the sequencing data of a study of identical twins. The table lists this clonotype with a few counts. With V trimmed by 0 bases and J by 3 bases, 9 bases remained unmatched. This CDR3 has 17 residues. CDR1 is SGHRS, CDR2 YFSETQ, per germline. MiXCR, run by TCRdb on the 5' RACE reads, gives a single entry per CDR3 protein. The data show hundreds of thousands of distinct CDR3 sequences, 8.5% to 9.5% seen once. The same data also went into a second study, on yellow fever vaccine responses in identical twins. That work states: Twins' vaccine T cell responses were reported to seem partly convergent and partly personalized.

The sequence was obtained from a woman aged 18-35 years in good health. The V gene is TRBV5-1, the J gene TRBJ2-7; 10 nucleotides line up with TRBD2. What was sequenced was PBMCs. The CDR3: CASSLASASGGLYEQYF. CDR3 coding DNA: TGCGCCAGCAGCTTGGCATCGGCTAGCGGGGGACTCTACGAGCAGTACTTC. Full variable domain (rest looked up from reference TRBV5-1 and TRBJ2-7): KAGVTQTPRYLIKTRGQQVTLSCSPISGHRSVSWYQQTPGQGLQFLFEYFSETQRNKGNFPGRFSGRQFSNSRSEMNVSTLELGDSALYLCASSLASASGGLYEQYFGPGTRLTVT.